This T cell receptor (beta chain) originates from a study of T cell responses to AZD1222 COVID-19 vaccine. Findings of the study overall: After the peak T cell response, and only then, were repertoires sampled.

Clones were sequenced by immunoSEQ multiplex PCR, and TCRdb holds only the in-frame ones, with some missing. The repertoire includes roughly 100,000 clones, 92% of them detected once, and 0.95% to 1.5% sits in the top ten. A note on this clone: What it binds is unknown.

Germline assignment: CDR1 MDHEN and CDR2 SYDVKM. The CDR3 consists of 11 residues. V lost 5 bases, J lost 1 base, and 2 bases lay in between. The receptor was isolated from an adult in good health. Sequencing used peripheral blood, obtained on day 0 of AZD1222 vaccination. The chain links TRBV28 to TRBJ1-2; D is ambiguous. For the CDR3, the DNA is TGTGCCAGCAGTGGTAACTATGGCTACACCTTC. Its translation is CASSGNYGYTF.